This T cell receptor (beta chain) appears in the sequencing data of a study of OX40 agonist ivuxolimab in advanced cancers. Study-wide context: Partial responses were recorded for three patients, including one with hepatocellular carcinoma and two with cutaneous melanoma.

Per germline, CDR1 SEHNR and CDR2 FQNEAQ (reference sequence). The CDR3 contains 14 residues. The V end lost 4 bases, the J end lost 10 bases, and 14 bases lay between the germline ends. Study-level results: The work left the antigen specificity of expanded peripheral T cells undetermined.

Autoimmune disease history or systemic immunosuppression excluded patients. As concerns this clone: The antigen remains unidentified.

TCRdb's copy holds only in-frame clones and misses some; the assay was immunoSEQ multiplex PCR. Found here are 55,000 to 80,000 clones, about 89% of them singletons; the top ten hold roughly 1.9%. V and J are TRBV7-9 and TRBJ1-6; maybe TRBD1 (5 bases). Sequencing used CD4+ or CD8+ T cells sorted from blood, obtained in a trial of the OX40 agonist ivuxolimab. The receptor was isolated from an adult with an advanced solid tumor such as melanoma, head and neck, liver or kidney cancer. CDR3 coding DNA: TGTGCCAGCAGCTCCCTCGGGGGGGTCTCACCCCTCCACTTT. As protein: CASSSLGGVSPLHF.